This T cell receptor (beta chain) appears in the sequencing data of a study of cytomegalovirus exposure and HLA in healthy donors. General study points: Earlier results showed most TCR beta V segments being productive about 87% or about 30% of the time. HLA alleles showed associations with about 15,000 TCR beta sequences in a later analysis, at a 0.05 false discovery rate. What TCR beta sequences reportedly achieved was accurate prediction of HLA-A and HLA-B alleles in most subjects. A later analysis appeared to link common viral pathogens to several of the most significant clusters.

This clone was counted only a few times. Antigen specificity is unknown. In germline, CDR1 is SQVTM, CDR2 ANQGSEA. The length of the CDR3 is 13 residues. The V gene lost 2 bases and the J gene lost 1 base, with 8 bases spanning the gap. Vbeta (60) and Jbeta (13) primers were used in the PCR. Measured with immunoSEQ multiplex PCR; TCRdb has only the in-frame clones, and not every one. The sample contains about 170,000 clones, 62% of which appear only once. The TCR comes from a man in his forties in good health and CMV-seronegative. The chain is built from TRBV29-1 and TRBJ1-1; tentative D call: TRBD1 (6 bases). Sequenced input: PBMCs. Written as DNA, the CDR3 is TGCAGCGTTGAAAGAGGGGGGAACACTGAAGCTTTCTTT. It yields the protein CSVERGGNTEAFF.